The present entry profiles one T cell receptor (beta chain) with its context. What it binds is unknown. This sample was included in a study of CD8+ T cells in alopecia areata. Study context: Treated patients took oral tofacitinib at 5 to 10 mg twice daily. Tofacitinib therapy lasting 6 to 18 months was followed by 6 months off drug. Broader study findings: Sequencing of scalp tissue also captures the resident alphabeta T cells of normal skin.

Specimens obtained from alopecia areata patients comprised lesional scalp punch biopsies and peripheral blood. Reverse transcription of extracted RNA yielded cDNA, which provided the sequencing template. Libraries were prepared by immunoSEQ multiplex PCR; TCRdb keeps only in-frame clonotypes and omits some of them. The sample lists approximately 91,000 clones, 35% to 45% occurring once. The specimen sequenced was CD4+ T cells sorted from blood. The clonotype comes from a human donor with alopecia areata.

In DNA form, the CDR3 reads TGTGCCTGGATTCCTGACAGGGACTATGGCTACACCTTC. It translates to CAWIPDRDYGYTF. This chain connects TRBV30 to TRBJ1-2; 7 bases are shared with TRBD1. V gave up 4 bases and J gave up 3 bases; unmatched junction bases: 5. CDR3 length: 13 amino acids. From germline, CDR1 is GTSNPN and CDR2 SVGIG (reference sequence).